This TCR beta chain was obtained from a study of blood T cell repertoires in COVID-19. Study overall: Sites in the United States, Italy and Spain provided acute and convalescent COVID-19 samples.

The repertoire was sequenced with immunoSEQ multiplex PCR; TCRdb's copy has only in-frame clones and lacks some. The sample lists hundreds of thousands of clones; roughly nine tenths were seen once. The CDR3 is 14 amino acids. Germline V gene data show CDR1 as KGHDR and CDR2 as SFDVKD. Trimming removed 9 bases from V and 8 bases from J; junction bases left unmatched: 8. The sample comprised peripheral blood. The source of this sequence is a man younger than 35 with active or convalescent COVID-19. This rearrangement joins TRBV24-1 to TRBJ2-2; 10 bases are shared with TRBD2. CDR3 in amino acids: CATGLAAPGGELFF. As DNA, the CDR3 is TGTGCCACCGGACTAGCGGCCCCTGGAGGGGAGCTGTTTTTT.